The entry below gives a single T cell receptor beta chain sequence along with its context. This clone's antigen is unknown. Per-nucleotide qualities are absent, and no much larger clonotype sits a single base away. Relative to germline, V is 5 bases shorter and J is 5 bases shorter, with 8 bases between their ends. CDR1 and CDR2, per the germline V gene (reference sequence), are LNHNV and YYDKDF. The CDR3 goes from the cysteine to the phenylalanine over 12 residues. Only the CDR3 DNA is retained, 36 bases long and in frame from the first base. This record comes from a study of T cell repertoires in cytomegalovirus infection (dated by TCRdb to between 2019 and 2020). Background on the whole study: Alongside well-studied HLA-B-restricted epitopes, the peptide stimulations were aimed at recently identified HLA-C-restricted CMV epitopes, whose presentation resists viral immunomodulation. Donor HLA type was relevant to the analysis, because carriage of CMV infection together with the matching HLA type was indicated by public TCR beta signatures.

Paper-wide results and their limitations: Carriers of CMV infection plus the relevant HLA type were discriminated by the cumulative frequency of public TCR beta family members in the study cohort and in an independent approximately 340-donor cohort. The ex vivo response was dominated by HLA-C-restricted CMV-specific TCR beta clonotypes, and the single most frequent clonotype in two of eight donors was supplied by these HLA-C-restricted clonotypes.

The sequencer was an Illumina HiSeq 1500. TCRdb ran its own pipeline on the public reads, namely fastp trimming at Q25 and MiXCR clone calling, and kept in-frame beta chains. Merged by CDR3 protein, the rows form single entries marked with the most common genes and DNA. For this sample there are roughly 860,000 distinct CDR3 sequences; over 25% appear just once. 9.5% to 15% of the sample goes to the ten largest clones. The sample's treatment or condition label, in plain terms: in vitro stimulation with specific CMV peptide epitopes to enrich CMV-specific T cells. This sequence uses TRBV15 and TRBJ2-3, with no confidently assigned D gene. The receptor's source is a human donor in good health (CMV status not recorded). Some clones in this sample may be carry-over from other donors' samples. Specimen: cultured CD8+ T cells from PBMCs, collected from culture after CMV antigen stimulation. This receptor carries the CDR3 CATSWVRDTQYF. The nucleotides read TGTGCCACCAGCTGGGTACGAGATACGCAGTATTTT.